A single TCR beta chain is shown here with its context. Its antigen is still unknown. Base qualities are not at hand, and no much larger clone is one base apart. The source of the sample is a study of blood T cell repertoires in COVID-19 (dated by TCRdb to about 2020). Describing the broader study: The collaborator samples originated in the United States, Italy and Spain and spanned the acute and convalescent phases of COVID-19. The prospective study material was composed of cDNA or gDNA derived from T cells, B-cell-depleted T cells, or PBMCs. The dataset comprised deeply sampled blood TCRbeta repertoires from subjects exposed to, actively infected with, or recovered from COVID-19. The repertoires were released in a freely available public database intended as a resource for research on the immune response to SARS-CoV-2. Samples were obtained from the ongoing ImmuneRACE study (first 160 participants) and from 1,254 subjects provided by 6 global collaborators. Nearly every sample came with metadata listing a de-identified subject ID, COVID-19 status, age in years and sex. Where available, HLA class I and class II types were obtained from metadata supplied by the sample provider rather than from assay-based typing. Broader findings and caveats from the paper: How much clinical and demographic metadata was included differed by source and by participant, and the metadata was provided uncurated.

The immunoSEQ Assay, a bias-controlled multiplex PCR, was used to amplify TCRbeta CDR3 regions from genomic DNA. For the original study's pipeline: The number of nucleated cells in each sample was estimated by amplification of reference gene primers within the assay. Sequence reads were collapsed and filtered to measure the absolute abundance of every unique TCRbeta CDR3 rearrangement. Productive Simpson clonality was computed per sample as the square root of Simpson's diversity index over productive rearrangements. Here the immuneACCESS table is served through TCRdb, limited to in-frame sequences with V and J called. Missing clones are a known gap in these copies; in checked studies unresolved V genes cover under half, and the rest lacks a known reason. V, J and clone size derive from that table, while D and trimming were established from the DNA sequence. In all, the sample holds about 36,000 clones, and around four fifths of those were seen once. The ten largest account for roughly 1.7% of the sample.

At one collaborating source in Seattle, patients were enrolled during active infection and were followed longitudinally through the course of disease. Whole blood was collected in K2EDTA tubes by collaborating institutions according to the institutions' own protocols. For TCRbeta analysis, collaborators shipped samples as frozen whole blood, isolated PBMCs, or DNA extracted from either of those sample types. V and J are truncated by 6 bases and 4 bases respectively, leaving an intervening sequence of 12 bases. Sequences MNHEY (CDR1) and SVGAGI (CDR2) are obtained from the germline V gene. The CDR3 holds 14 amino acids from the cysteine to the phenylalanine. The kept DNA is CDR3 alone, 42 bases in frame from the first base.

Material: peripheral blood. The sequence came from a man aged 55 to 70 with COVID-19, enrolled during active disease. This receptor chain uses TRBV6-5 and TRBJ2-2; TRBD2 could be the D gene, as 5 bases match. The CDR3 has the sequence CASSPTRGTGELFF. The nucleotides are TGTGCCAGCAGCCCCACCCGGGGCACCGGGGAGCTGTTTTTT.